This T cell receptor (beta chain) was profiled in a study of blood T cells in healthy people across ages. Primers used in a second PCR of roughly 6 to 11 cycles were a sample-barcoded 5' primer and a J-beta primer mix. TCRdb reprocessed the 5' RACE reads with MiXCR, giving one entry per CDR3 protein. Of some 560,000 distinct CDR3 sequences listed, about 26% are singletons. The junction had 9 bases not matched to a gene; V was cut back by 6 bases and J by 9 bases. CDR3 length equals 15 residues. The V gene's germline CDR1 is MNHEY and CDR2 SMNVEV (reference sequence). The sample was also reused in another study, on T cells of mothers and their children. That study reports: All extracted RNA went into cDNA synthesis, approximately 1.5 ug per 15 ul.

The rearrangement links TRBV27 to TRBJ1-5, with 12 bases identical to TRBD1. Sequencing was done on a sample of blood. This clonotype originated in a boy between 2 and 10 years old in good health. The CDR3 protein is CASRGTGGPLRPQHF. The CDR3 region has the DNA TGTGCCAGCAGGGGGACAGGGGGCCCTTTGAGGCCCCAGCATTTT.